This TCR beta chain was sequenced in a study of shared clonotypes between healthy human individuals. The wider study: The plates for each donor numbered three CD4 naive, three CD4 memory, two CD8 naive and one CD8 memory.

This clone was counted only a few times. Its antigen is still unknown. Study-level results: Larger richness was generally estimated for naive than memory subsets. Only a few donors were included, so the genetic and exposure-history diversity represented was limited.

CDR1 LNHDA and CDR2 SQIVND come from the germline V gene (reference sequence). This CDR3 region has 15 residues. Germline trimming cut 8 bases from V and 1 base from J; bases unmatched to any gene: 6. Each subset's genomic DNA was split evenly across several immunoSEQ plates. This table comes from immunoSEQ multiplex PCR, and its TCRdb copy is limited to in-frame clones, with some not included. Of 2,500,000 or so clones in the sample, less than 95% are singletons; the top ten hold approximately 0.39%. The genes are TRBV19 and TRBJ1-5, with TRBD1 identical over 9 bases. The sequence came from a young man in good health. Some clones in this sample may be carry-over from other donors' samples. The source material was naive CD4+ T cells from PBMCs. Subset defined: CD45RA+ positively selected. For the CDR3, the DNA is TGTGCCAGTCAAGGGACAGGGAAAAGCAATCAGCCCCAGCATTTT. Its translation: CASQGTGKSNQPQHF.